The 13 T cell receptor beta chains below come from one sample, sequenced in a study of graft-versus-host responses after intestinal transplantation. Graft specimens yielded both intraepithelial and lamina propria lymphocytes. Measured with immunoSEQ multiplex PCR; TCRdb has only the in-frame clones, and not every one. The data contain more than 30,000 clones, about 90% of them singletons. The material was ileum tissue, obtained about 28 weeks after intestinal transplant. The receptor set was obtained from a human patient who received an intestinal transplant, so some T cells may come from the graft donor.

The CDR3 region is CASSLPRGPGYTF. The CDR3 DNA sequence: TGTGCCAGCAGCTTACCTCGGGGGCCTGGCTACACCTTC. The chain is built from TRBV13 and TRBJ1-2, with D perhaps TRBD1 (6 bases). Trimming took 2 bases from V and 7 from J, leaving 11 bases between them. CDR1 and CDR2 from the germline V gene are PRHDT and FYEKMQ (reference sequence). The CDR3 has 13 residues.

The V gene is TRBV4-2, the J gene TRBJ2-7; the match to TRBD1 covers 7 bases. The V segment lost 0 bases and the J segment 4 bases; nucleotides outside the gene matches: 3. CDR3 length equals 14 residues. CDR1 is LGHNA and CDR2 is YNFKEQ in the germline V gene. In DNA form, the CDR3 reads TGTGCCAGCAGCCAAGATCTCAGGGGGTACGAGCAGTACTTC. Amino acid sequence: CASSQDLRGYEQYF.

The chain couples TRBV28 to TRBJ2-5; tentatively, D is TRBD2 (5 bases). Germline V gene data show CDR1 as MDHEN and CDR2 as SYDVKM. Trimming cost V 4 bases and J 6 bases, with 15 bases left between them. The CDR3 contains 14 residues. The CDR3 DNA sequence: TGTGCCAGCAGTTCGAGCCAGCCCGGGAAGACCCAGTACTTC. This translates into CASSSSQPGKTQYF.

This chain links TRBV28 with TRBJ1-2, with D possibly TRBD1 on 6 matching bases. V was trimmed by 1 base and J by 11 bases, leaving 14 bases between them. Per the germline V gene, CDR1 is MDHEN and CDR2 is SYDVKM. The CDR3 is 13 amino acids. The CDR3 DNA reads as TGTGCCAGCAGTTTATTTCAGGGGATTGGGTACACCTTC. Translating gives CASSLFQGIGYTF.

V is TRBV28 and J is TRBJ1-5; the D is unclear. There are 13 residues in the CDR3. With 2 bases removed from V and 0 bases from J, the gap between germline ends came to 2 bases. Germline loops: CDR1 MDHEN, CDR2 SYDVKM. The CDR3 DNA follows: TGTGCCAGCAGTTTAATTAGCAATCAGCCCCAGCATTTT. This translates into CASSLISNQPQHF.

The chain combines TRBV28 with TRBJ1-1; D not certain. The length of the CDR3 is 10 residues. Trimming pared 5 bases from V and 8 bases from J, leaving 6 bases between. The germline CDR1 and CDR2 sequences are MDHEN and SYDVKM. The chain's CDR3 is CASSRGEAFF. The CDR3 nucleotides are TGTGCCAGCAGTAGAGGGGAAGCTTTCTTT.

In its sample, this clone was seen a few times. The gene calls are TRBV27 and TRBJ2-3, with 14 nucleotides matching TRBD2. The V and J ends lost 6 bases and 7 bases, in that order; junction bases with no gene match: 6. CDR3 length equals 15 residues. Germline V gene lookup returns CDR1 MNHEY and CDR2 SMNVEV (reference sequence). Here the CDR3 reads CASRPGTSGRHTQYF. As DNA, the CDR3 is TGTGCCAGCAGACCCGGGACTAGCGGGAGACATACGCAGTATTTT.

The V gene is TRBV7-3, the J gene TRBJ2-1; 7 positions agree with TRBD2. The CDR3 is made up of 19 amino acids. Trimming took 2 bases from V and 0 from J; bases not matched to a gene: 13. In germline, CDR1 is SGHTA, CDR2 FQGTGA. CDR3 sequence reads: CASSLREVGRLNSYNEQFF. DNA for the CDR3: TGTGCCAGCAGCTTACGGGAGGTGGGCCGCCTAAACTCCTACAATGAGCAGTTCTTC.

CDR3 DNA sequence: TGTGCCAGCAGGGACCGGGACAGGGGTTACGACACTGAAGCTTTCTTT. Translating it yields CASRDRDRGYDTEAFF. V and J are TRBV27 and TRBJ1-1, with 10 positions matching TRBD1. This CDR3 comprises 16 residues. With V trimmed by 6 bases and J by 3 bases, 10 bases remained unmatched. Germline CDR1 MNHEY, CDR2 SMNVEV (reference sequence).

This clone was found once. The rearrangement joins TRBV5-4 to TRBJ1-1; maybe TRBD1 (5 bases). From germline, CDR1 is SGHNT and CDR2 YYREEE (reference sequence). V was cut by 0 bases and J by 3 bases, with 15 bases left in between. There are 16 residues in the CDR3. The CDR3 bases are TGTGCCAGCAGCTTGGGACAGCTCACGAGGGACACTGAAGCTTTCTTT. It yields the protein CASSLGQLTRDTEAFF.

The chain has TRBV5-1 and TRBJ1-1; unclear D gene. With 0 bases removed from V and 2 bases from J, the gap between germline ends came to 8 bases. CDR3 length: 14 residues. Germline V lookup: CDR1 SGHRS, CDR2 YFSETQ. The CDR3 here is CASSLVGGNTEAFF. In DNA, the CDR3 is TGCGCCAGCAGCTTGGTGGGCGGCAACACTGAAGCTTTCTTT.

The chain has TRBV19 and TRBJ2-7; perhaps D is TRBD1 or TRBD2 (7 bases each). Trimming removed 1 base from V and 3 bases from J, with 13 bases in between. This CDR3 has 15 amino acids. Germline V gene lookup returns CDR1 LNHDA and CDR2 SQIVND (reference sequence). In DNA form, the CDR3 reads TGTGCCAGTAGTATAGGGGAGGGGGCCCTCTACGAGCAGTACTTC. It encodes CASSIGEGALYEQYF.

The V call is TRBV5-6, the J call TRBJ2-5; D not resolved. The CDR3 spans 12 residues. V dropped 0 bases and J dropped 5 bases, with 5 bases sitting between them. Germline V lookup: CDR1 SGHDT, CDR2 YYEEEE. CDR3 in amino acids: CASSLAWETQYF. DNA for the CDR3: TGTGCCAGCAGCTTGGCGTGGGAGACCCAGTACTTC.